This entry lists 3 T cell receptor beta chains sequenced from one sample in a study of shared clonotypes between healthy human individuals. Method: immunoSEQ multiplex PCR; TCRdb's copy keeps in-frame clones and lacks some. The sample consists of over a million clones, approximately 68% of them appearing once. What was sequenced was memory CD4+ T cells sorted from blood. Subset described: CD45RA-negative fraction. These receptors were obtained from a man aged 18-30 years in good health.

Concerning this clone: The same CDR3 also results from other DNA sequences found in this sample. The chain is built from TRBV5-1 and TRBJ1-1; D uncertain. V gave up 0 bases and J gave up 1 base, with 10 bases separating them. Germline V gene data show CDR1 as SGHRS and CDR2 as YFSETQ. The CDR3 contains 15 residues. The CDR3 nucleotides are TGCGCCAGCAGCTTGGTCGCGGGTGGGAACACTGAAGCTTTCTTT. This gives the protein CASSLVAGGNTEAFF.

This rearrangement joins TRBV19 to TRBJ2-1; a weak D match, TRBD2 (5 bases). The V end was cut by 3 bases, the J end by 5 bases, with 17 bases between. The V gene's germline CDR1 is LNHDA and CDR2 SQIVND (reference sequence). This CDR3 comprises 16 residues. The CDR3 reads CASSMIGSPKDNEQFF. The CDR3 DNA is TGTGCCAGTAGTATGATTGGGAGCCCTAAAGACAATGAGCAGTTCTTC.

The chain employs TRBV5-4 and TRBJ2-3; D may be TRBD2 (5 bases). The CDR3 extends over 14 amino acids. V was shortened by 9 bases and J by 0 bases, with 14 bases between the two germline ends. Germline CDR1 is SGHNT and CDR2 is YYREEE (reference sequence). The CDR3 DNA reads as TGTGCCACCTCCGGACTTCAAAGCACAGATACGCAGTATTTT. Amino acids: CATSGLQSTDTQYF.